Shown below are 2 T cell receptor beta chains from a single sample sequenced in a study of post-analysis software for immune sequencing data (dated by TCRdb to between 2014 and 2017). What the study reported, not specific to this receptor: Significantly higher frequencies in patients than in controls were found for about five TRBV segments, including TRBV5-6, TRBV5-1 and TRBV20-1.

Libraries were constructed by PCR. TCRdb names Illumina HiSeq 2500 as the instrument used. To reduce PCR and sequencing biases, unique molecular identifiers were built into the TCR beta cDNA libraries. The public reads were run again by TCRdb, first through fastp at Q25 and then through MiXCR, and only productive beta chains were kept. For every CDR3 protein sequence, its rows merge into one entry that carries the most common genes and DNA. The sample table records some 500,000 distinct CDR3 sequences; under 55% of these occur just once. The top ten clonotypes cover 12% of the sample. These receptors have no identified antigens. The sequenced sample was blood. Receptors originate from a girl aged 5-17 years with multiple sclerosis.

The chain combines TRBV11-2 with TRBJ2-5; 7 nucleotides agree with TRBD2. This CDR3 is 16 amino acids long. The V and J ends lost 4 bases and 7 bases, in that order; junction bases with no gene match: 15. The germline V gene has CDR1 SGHAT and CDR2 FQNNGV. The CDR3 region is CASSSAGRETEGTQYF. Written as DNA, the CDR3 is TGTGCCAGCAGCTCCGCAGGGAGGGAGACCGAAGGGACCCAGTACTTC.

This chain joins TRBV6-5 and TRBJ2-7; 12 bases are shared with TRBD2. The trim removed 6 bases at V and 5 bases at J, leaving 5 bases unmatched. The CDR3 consists of 14 residues. From germline, CDR1 is MNHEY and CDR2 SVGAGI. The CDR3: CASRRTSGTHEQYF. CDR3 coding DNA: TGTGCCAGCAGGCGGACTAGCGGGACCCACGAGCAGTACTTC.